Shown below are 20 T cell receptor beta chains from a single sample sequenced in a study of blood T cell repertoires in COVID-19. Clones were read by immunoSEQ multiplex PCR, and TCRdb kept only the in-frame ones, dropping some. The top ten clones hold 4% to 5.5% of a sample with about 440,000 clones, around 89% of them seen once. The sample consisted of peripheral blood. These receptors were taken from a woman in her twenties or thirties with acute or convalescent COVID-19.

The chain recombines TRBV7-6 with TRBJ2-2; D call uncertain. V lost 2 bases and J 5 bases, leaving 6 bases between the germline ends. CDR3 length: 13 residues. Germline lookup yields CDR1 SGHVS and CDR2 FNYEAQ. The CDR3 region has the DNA TGTGCCAGCAGCTTAACCGGGACCGGGGAGCTGTTTTTT. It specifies CASSLTGTGELFF.

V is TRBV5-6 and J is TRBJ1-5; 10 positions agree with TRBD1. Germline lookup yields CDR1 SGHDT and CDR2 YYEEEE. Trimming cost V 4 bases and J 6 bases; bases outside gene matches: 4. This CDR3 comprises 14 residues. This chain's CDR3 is CASSLGQGVQPQHF. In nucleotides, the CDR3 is TGTGCCAGCAGCCTAGGACAGGGGGTTCAGCCCCAGCATTTT.

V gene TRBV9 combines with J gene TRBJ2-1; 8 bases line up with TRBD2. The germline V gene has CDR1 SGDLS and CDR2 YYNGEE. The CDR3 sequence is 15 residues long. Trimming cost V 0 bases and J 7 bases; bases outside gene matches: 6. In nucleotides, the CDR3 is TGTGCCAGCAGCGTAGAAGGGACTAGTATAAATGAGCAGTTCTTC. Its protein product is CASSVEGTSINEQFF.

The CDR3 reads CASSQVARTDDGYTF. CDR3 nucleotides: TGCGCCAGCAGCCAAGTAGCGAGGACCGATGATGGCTACACCTTC. The V and J genes are TRBV4-1 and TRBJ1-2; D unclear. Between the trimmed V and J ends, which lost 1 base and 6 bases, there was a span of 15 bases. This CDR3 contains 15 residues. Germline V gene lookup returns CDR1 MGHRA and CDR2 YSYEKL.

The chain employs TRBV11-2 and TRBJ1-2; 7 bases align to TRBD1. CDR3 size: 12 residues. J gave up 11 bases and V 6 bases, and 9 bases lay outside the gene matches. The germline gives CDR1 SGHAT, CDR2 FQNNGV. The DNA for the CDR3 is TGTGCCAGCAGGTCGGGACAGTCAAGGTACACCTTC. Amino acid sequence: CASRSGQSRYTF.

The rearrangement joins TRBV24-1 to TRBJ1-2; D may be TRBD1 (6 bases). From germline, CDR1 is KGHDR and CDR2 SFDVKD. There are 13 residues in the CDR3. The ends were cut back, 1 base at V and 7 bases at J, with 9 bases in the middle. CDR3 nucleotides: TGTGCCACCAGTGATTTCACAGGGTTTGGCTACACCTTC. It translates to CATSDFTGFGYTF.

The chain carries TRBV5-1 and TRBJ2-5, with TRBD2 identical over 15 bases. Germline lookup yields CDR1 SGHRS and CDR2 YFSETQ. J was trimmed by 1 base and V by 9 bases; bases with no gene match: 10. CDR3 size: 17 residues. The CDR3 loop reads CATSGTSGGKPQETQYF. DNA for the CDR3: TGCGCCACCTCAGGGACTAGCGGGGGGAAGCCCCAAGAGACCCAGTACTTC.

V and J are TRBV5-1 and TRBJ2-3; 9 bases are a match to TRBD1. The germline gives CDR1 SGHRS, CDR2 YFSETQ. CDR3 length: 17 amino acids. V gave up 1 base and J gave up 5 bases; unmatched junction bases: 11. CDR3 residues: CASSLLARQGVGDTQYF. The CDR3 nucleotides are TGCGCCAGCAGCTTGTTGGCGCGACAGGGGGTGGGAGATACGCAGTATTTT.

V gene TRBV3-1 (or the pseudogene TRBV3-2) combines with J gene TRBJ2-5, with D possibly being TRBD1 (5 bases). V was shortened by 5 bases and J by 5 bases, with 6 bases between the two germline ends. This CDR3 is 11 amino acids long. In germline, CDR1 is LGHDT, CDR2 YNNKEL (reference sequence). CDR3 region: CASSNRETQYF. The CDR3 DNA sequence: TGTGCCAGCAGCAACAGGGAGACCCAGTACTTC.

For the CDR3, the DNA is TGTGCCAGCAGCCAGGGAGGCTGGCGAGAGACCCAGTACTTC. It encodes CASSQGGWRETQYF. The chain joins TRBV14 to TRBJ2-5, with D possibly matching TRBD2 (6 bases). The CDR3 has 14 amino acids. The V end lost 3 bases, the J end lost 4 bases, and 12 bases lay between the germline ends. Germline V CDR1 and CDR2: SGHDN, FVKESK.

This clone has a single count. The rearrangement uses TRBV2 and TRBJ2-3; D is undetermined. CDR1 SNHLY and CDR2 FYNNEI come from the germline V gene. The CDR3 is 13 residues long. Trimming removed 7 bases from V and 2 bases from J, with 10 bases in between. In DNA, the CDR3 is TGTGCCAGCAATGACTCCCCCACAGATACGCAGTATTTT. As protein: CASNDSPTDTQYF.

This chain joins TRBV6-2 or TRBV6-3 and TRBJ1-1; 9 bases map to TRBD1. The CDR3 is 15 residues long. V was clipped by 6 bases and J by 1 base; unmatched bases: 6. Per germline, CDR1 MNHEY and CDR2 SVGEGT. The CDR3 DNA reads TGTGCCAGCAGCTCTGGACAGGGGAGGAACACTGAAGCTTTCTTT. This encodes CASSSGQGRNTEAFF.

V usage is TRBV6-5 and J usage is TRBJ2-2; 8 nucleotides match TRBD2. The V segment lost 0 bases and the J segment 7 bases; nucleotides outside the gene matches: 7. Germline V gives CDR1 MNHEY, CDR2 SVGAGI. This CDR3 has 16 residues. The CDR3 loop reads CASSYSPTSAIGELFF. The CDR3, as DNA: TGTGCCAGCAGTTACTCCCCGACTAGCGCGATCGGGGAGCTGTTTTTT.

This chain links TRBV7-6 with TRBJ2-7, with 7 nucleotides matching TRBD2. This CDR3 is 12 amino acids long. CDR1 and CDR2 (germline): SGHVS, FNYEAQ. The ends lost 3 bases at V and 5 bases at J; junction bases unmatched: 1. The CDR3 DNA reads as TGTGCCAGCAGCTTGGGGACTAACGAGCAGTACTTC. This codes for CASSLGTNEQYF.

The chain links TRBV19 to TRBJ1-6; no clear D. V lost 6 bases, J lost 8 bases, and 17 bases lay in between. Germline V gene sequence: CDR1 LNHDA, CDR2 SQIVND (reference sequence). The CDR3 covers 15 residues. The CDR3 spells CASSSLEGSDSPLHF. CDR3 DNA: TGTGCCAGTAGCAGCCTTGAGGGTTCGGATTCACCCCTCCACTTT.

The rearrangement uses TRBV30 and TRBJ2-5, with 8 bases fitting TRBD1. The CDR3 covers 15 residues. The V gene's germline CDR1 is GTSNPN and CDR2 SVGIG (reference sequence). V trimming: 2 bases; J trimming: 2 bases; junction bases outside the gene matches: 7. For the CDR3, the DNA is TGTGCCTGGAGTACAGGGACAGGTCCTCAAGAGACCCAGTACTTC. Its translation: CAWSTGTGPQETQYF.

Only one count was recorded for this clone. The CDR3 DNA reads as TGTGCCACCCGAGGACCCGGGACACTTTTGGGCGAGACCCAGTACTTC. Protein sequence: CATRGPGTLLGETQYF. This chain uses TRBV18 with TRBJ2-5; tentative D call: TRBD1 (6 bases). There are 16 residues in the CDR3. The V end lost 10 bases, the J end lost 5 bases, and 26 bases lay between the germline ends. Germline values: CDR1 KGHSH, CDR2 LQKENI.

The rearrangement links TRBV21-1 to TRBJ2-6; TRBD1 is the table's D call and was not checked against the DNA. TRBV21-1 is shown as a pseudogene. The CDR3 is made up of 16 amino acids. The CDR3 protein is CASSKGADSGANVLTF. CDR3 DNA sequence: TGTGCCAGCAGCAAAGGTGCAGACTCTGGGGCCAACGTCCTGACTTTC.

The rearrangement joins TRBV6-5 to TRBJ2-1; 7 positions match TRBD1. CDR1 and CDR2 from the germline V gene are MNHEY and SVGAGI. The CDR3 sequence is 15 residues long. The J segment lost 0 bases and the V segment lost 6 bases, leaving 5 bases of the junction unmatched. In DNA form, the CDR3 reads TGTGCCAGCAGCAGGGGGACGGGCTCCTACAATGAGCAGTTCTTC. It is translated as CASSRGTGSYNEQFF.

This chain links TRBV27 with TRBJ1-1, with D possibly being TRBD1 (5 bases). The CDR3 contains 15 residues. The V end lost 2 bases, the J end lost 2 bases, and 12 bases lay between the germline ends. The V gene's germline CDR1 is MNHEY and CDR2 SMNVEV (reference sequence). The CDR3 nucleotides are TGTGCCAGCAGTTTAAATAGGCAGGGTAACACTGAAGCTTTCTTT. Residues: CASSLNRQGNTEAFF.